The source of this TCR beta chain is a study of blood T cells in healthy people across ages. Germline V gives CDR1 MNHEY, CDR2 SVGAGI. There are 18 residues in the CDR3. V was shortened by 5 bases and J by 0 bases, with 17 bases between the two germline ends. Next came a second PCR, run for about 6 to 11 cycles, which used a sample-barcoded 5' primer along with a J-beta primer mix. Every single cDNA molecule received a tag from a template-switch adaptor with 12 random nucleotides. TCRdb itself ran the 5' RACE reads through MiXCR, one entry per CDR3 protein. The table includes roughly 930,000 distinct CDR3 sequences, about 48% detected once.

This receptor was obtained from a man in his thirties or forties in good health. Sequenced input: blood. The chain recombines TRBV6-5 with TRBJ2-6, with D possibly being TRBD1 or TRBD2 (5 bases each). This CDR3 reads CASSNPGTRISGANVLTF. Written as DNA, the CDR3 is TGTGCCAGCAGTAACCCCGGGACGAGGATCTCTGGGGCCAACGTCCTGACTTTC.